One sample yielded the 30 T cell receptor beta chains listed below, sequenced in a study of cytomegalovirus exposure and HLA in healthy donors. The PCR made use of 60 Vbeta and 13 Jbeta primers. Here immunoSEQ multiplex PCR was the method, and the copy in TCRdb shows in-frame clones only, minus some. The profile shows some 150,000 clones, around 10% of them singletons. The sequenced material came from PBMCs. These receptors all come from a male donor in good health and CMV-seronegative.

This clone was seen a few times. The CDR3 loop reads CASSLGLGHNGYTF. CDR3 DNA: TGTGCCAGCAGTTTAGGTCTGGGACACAATGGCTACACCTTC. This sequence joins TRBV27 and TRBJ1-2, with D perhaps matching TRBD1 (6 bases). The germline V gene has CDR1 MNHEY and CDR2 SMNVEV (reference sequence). The CDR3 extends over 14 amino acids. The V end was cut by 2 bases, the J end by 6 bases, with 13 bases between.

The V call is TRBV5-1, the J call TRBJ1-5; the D gene is possibly TRBD1 (5 bases). This CDR3 has 16 residues. The ends were cut back, 0 bases at V and 0 bases at J, with 10 bases in the middle. Germline V gives CDR1 SGHRS, CDR2 YFSETQ. The CDR3 loop reads CASSLGWGGSNQPQHF. The CDR3 DNA reads TGCGCCAGCAGCTTGGGTTGGGGGGGTAGCAATCAGCCCCAGCATTTT.

The V gene is TRBV16, the J gene TRBJ1-1, with D maybe TRBD1 (6 bases). Germline V lookup: CDR1 KGHSY, CDR2 FQNENV. The CDR3 spans 15 residues. V was shortened by 4 bases and J by 1 base, with 13 bases between the two germline ends. The CDR3 loop reads CASSPTGPTNTEAFF. CDR3 bases: TGTGCCAGCAGCCCTACAGGGCCGACGAACACTGAAGCTTTCTTT.

CDR3 amino acids: CAWRAAGTDTQYF. The DNA of the CDR3 is TGTGCCTGGAGGGCCGCGGGCACAGATACGCAGTATTTT. The chain has TRBV30 and TRBJ2-3; D unclear. The germline V and J ends were trimmed by 3 bases and 1 base, with 8 bases remaining between them. This CDR3 is 13 amino acids long. Germline assignment: CDR1 GTSNPN and CDR2 SVGIG (reference sequence).

With respect to this clone: One junction end disagrees with the germline gene, perhaps due to a read error. This sequence joins TRBV5-4 and TRBJ2-5; 15 bases fit TRBD2. CDR3 size: 14 residues. The germline CDR1 and CDR2 sequences are SGHNT and YYREEE (reference sequence). The DNA of the CDR3 is TGTGCCAGCAGACTAGGACTAGCGGGAGGGCCCTCACACTTC. Protein sequence: CASRLGLAGGPSHF.

This clone was counted a few times. The rearrangement uses TRBV7-2 and TRBJ1-1; D gene unclear. V was shortened by 1 base and J by 5 bases, with 8 bases between the two germline ends. From germline, CDR1 is SGHTA and CDR2 FQGNSA. The CDR3 length is 13 residues. The CDR3 reads CASSLEEGTEAFF. The CDR3, as DNA: TGTGCCAGCAGCTTAGAGGAGGGAACTGAAGCTTTCTTT.

V and J are TRBV4-3 and TRBJ2-3; weak D call: TRBD2 (5 bases). This CDR3 has 15 amino acids. The germline V gene has CDR1 LGHNA and CDR2 YSLEER. Between the trimmed V and J ends, which lost 4 bases and 4 bases, there was a span of 15 bases. The CDR3 DNA is TGCGCCAGCAGCCCTAACAGAGGGTTTGCAGATACGCAGTATTTT. Residues: CASSPNRGFADTQYF.

This clone appeared a few times. The gene calls are TRBV6-1 and TRBJ1-2; weak D call: TRBD1 (6 bases). CDR1 and CDR2 (germline): MNHNS, SASEGT. V lost 3 bases, J lost 4 bases, and 9 bases lay in between. The CDR3 is made up of 13 amino acids. CDR3 bases: TGTGCCAGCAGTGATCAGGGGACCTATGGCTACACCTTC. Translated: CASSDQGTYGYTF.

This clone was found a few times. The chain recombines TRBV30 with TRBJ2-5; 8 bases fit TRBD2. Germline V gives CDR1 GTSNPN, CDR2 SVGIG (reference sequence). The junction had 3 bases not matched to a gene; V was cut back by 0 bases and J by 6 bases. CDR3 size: 13 residues. CDR3 in DNA: TGTGCCTGGAGTGTCGGGGGGGGTCAGACCCAGTACTTC. Amino acids: CAWSVGGGQTQYF.

This clone turned up a few times. V is TRBV19 and J is TRBJ1-2; 7 bases agree with TRBD1. Germline loops: CDR1 LNHDA, CDR2 SQIVND (reference sequence). The CDR3 totals 14 residues. Unmatched junction bases numbered 9, after V lost 5 bases and J lost 6 bases. The chain's CDR3 is CASSQPDRVNGYTF. As DNA, the CDR3 is TGTGCCAGTAGTCAACCCGACAGGGTTAATGGCTACACCTTC. Full variable domain (rest looked up from reference TRBV19 and TRBJ1-2): DGGITQSPKYLFRKEGQNVTLSCEQNLNHDAMYWYRQDPGQGLRLIYYSQIVNDFQKGDIAEGYSVSREKKESFPLTVTSAQKNPTAFYLCASSQPDRVNGYTFGSGTRLTVV.

V usage is TRBV25-1 and J usage is TRBJ2-5; TRBD1 agrees at 11 bases. The CDR3 runs to 16 residues. CDR1 and CDR2 (germline): MGHDK, SYGVNS. The V segment lost 5 bases and the J segment 4 bases; nucleotides outside the gene matches: 9. CDR3 residues: CASSSLDRGLGETQYF. The CDR3 DNA follows: TGTGCCAGCAGTTCCCTGGACAGGGGGCTGGGAGAGACCCAGTACTTC. The full variable domain, completed using reference TRBV25-1 and TRBJ2-5, is EADIYQTPRYLVIGTGKKITLECSQTMGHDKMYWYQQDPGMELHLIHYSYGVNSTEKGDLSSESTVSRIRTEHFPLTLESARPSHTSQYLCASSSLDRGLGETQYFGPGTRLLVL.

The table lists this clone with a few counts. V usage is TRBV5-6 and J usage is TRBJ2-7; 8 bases align to TRBD1. V dropped 4 bases and J dropped 6; count of bases not matched to a gene: 12. This CDR3 has 15 amino acids. Germline values: CDR1 SGHDT, CDR2 YYEEEE. Written as DNA, the CDR3 is TGTGCCAGCAGCCCATCCGGACAGGGAGGAAGCGAGCAGTACTTC. It is translated as CASSPSGQGGSEQYF.

This clone occurred a few times. The gene calls are TRBV7-9 and TRBJ1-1; no clear D gene. CDR3 length: 13 residues. The germline V gene has CDR1 SEHNR and CDR2 FQNEAQ (reference sequence). Trimming left V 6 bases short and J 0 bases short, with 8 bases between. CDR3 sequence: CASRSEMNTEAFF. DNA for the CDR3: TGTGCCAGCAGGTCGGAGATGAACACTGAAGCTTTCTTT.

This clone has more than one count but fewer than ten. The chain carries TRBV7-9 and TRBJ2-7; TRBD2 agrees at 13 bases. V lost 1 base and J lost 4; bases outside the gene matches: 1. The CDR3 runs 15 residues. In germline, CDR1 is SEHNR, CDR2 FQNEAQ (reference sequence). CDR3 sequence reads: CASSLGGLAGYEQYF. The DNA of the CDR3 is TGTGCCAGCAGCTTAGGGGGACTAGCGGGATACGAGCAGTACTTC.

This clone was seen more than once but under ten times. The chain combines TRBV7-2 with TRBJ2-3, with TRBD2 matching over 10 bases. The junction had 18 bases not matched to a gene; V was cut back by 6 bases and J by 6 bases. This CDR3 is built from 18 residues. CDR1 and CDR2 from the germline V gene are SGHTA and FQGNSA. The CDR3 spells CASRTELGLAGAFDTQYF. The CDR3 nucleotides are TGTGCCAGCAGGACCGAATTGGGGCTAGCGGGGGCGTTTGATACGCAGTATTTT.

Notes on this clone: The sample holds other DNA sequences that translate to the same CDR3. V usage is TRBV7-9 and J usage is TRBJ2-5; D remains ambiguous. Trimming took 1 base from V and 5 from J, leaving 8 bases between them. The CDR3 is 13 amino acids. Looked up from germline, CDR1 is SEHNR and CDR2 is FQNEAQ (reference sequence). The CDR3 here is CASSLGLEETQYF. As DNA, the CDR3 is TGTGCCAGCAGCTTAGGTTTAGAGGAGACCCAGTACTTC.

This clone has only a few counts. The V gene is TRBV7-7, the J gene TRBJ2-5, with 8 bases that match TRBD1. The CDR3 loop spans 13 amino acids. Germline V gene data show CDR1 as SSHAT and CDR2 as FNYEAQ (reference sequence). The CDR3 coding sequence is TGTGCTAGCGGCAGGGACAGGCAAGAGACCCAGTACTTC. Translation: CASGRDRQETQYF.

The chain couples TRBV7-3 to TRBJ1-1; tentative D call: TRBD1 (5 bases). There are 13 residues in the CDR3. The V gene's germline CDR1 is SGHTA and CDR2 FQGTGA. V shed 2 bases and J shed 7 bases, with 11 bases lying between them. In DNA, the CDR3 is TGTGCCAGCAGCTTATCGAGCGACAGTGAAGCTTTCTTT. The encoded protein is CASSLSSDSEAFF. The full variable domain, rest sourced from reference TRBV7-3 and TRBJ1-1, is GAGVSQTPSNKVTEKGKYVELRCDPISGHTALYWYRQSLGQGPEFLIYFQGTGAADDSGLPNDRFFAVRPEGSVSTLKIQRTERGDSAVYLCASSLSSDSEAFFGQGTRLTVV.

The chain links TRBV28 to TRBJ2-4; 7 positions agree with TRBD1. This CDR3 spans 14 amino acids. Germline V gene lookup returns CDR1 MDHEN and CDR2 SYDVKM. J was trimmed by 6 bases and V by 2 bases; bases with no gene match: 4. As DNA, the CDR3 is TGTGCCAGCAGTTTAGCGGCAGGGGGAAACATTCAGTACTTC. This translates into CASSLAAGGNIQYF.

V gene TRBV9 combines with J gene TRBJ2-5; 10 bases agree with TRBD2. Germline V gene lookup returns CDR1 SGDLS and CDR2 YYNGEE. The CDR3 runs 15 residues. V lost 7 bases and J lost 4; bases outside the gene matches: 10. The CDR3 nucleotides are TGTGCCAGCGCTACGCCAGCGGGGGGGCGAGAGACCCAGTACTTC. Residues: CASATPAGGRETQYF.

This clone was observed a few times. The chain joins TRBV27 to TRBJ2-3; 10 positions agree with TRBD2. V was pared by 6 bases and J by 3 bases, with 6 bases of the junction left unmatched. The CDR3 sequence is 15 residues long. Germline assignment: CDR1 MNHEY and CDR2 SMNVEV (reference sequence). CDR3 amino acids: CASRSGGAITDTQYF. The CDR3 bases are TGTGCCAGCAGAAGCGGGGGGGCAATAACAGATACGCAGTATTTT.

A few counts support this clone. This chain uses TRBV4-1 with TRBJ1-5, with D perhaps matching TRBD1 (6 bases). The germline gives CDR1 MGHRA, CDR2 YSYEKL. The CDR3 extends over 15 amino acids. V was cut by 0 bases and J by 4 bases, with 10 bases left in between. The CDR3 here is CASSQEGRGNQPQHF. DNA for the CDR3: TGCGCCAGCAGCCAAGAAGGCAGGGGAAATCAGCCCCAGCATTTT.

This clone was found a few times. The CDR3, as DNA: TGTGCCAGCAGGGACATCCCTGGCTACACCTTC. It specifies CASRDIPGYTF. The gene calls are TRBV28 and TRBJ1-2; D may be TRBD1 (5 bases). V was pared by 6 bases and J by 7 bases, with 9 bases between. Per germline, CDR1 MDHEN and CDR2 SYDVKM. This CDR3 is built from 11 residues.

This chain links TRBV27 with TRBJ1-3; D not certain. Trimming pared 6 bases from V and 0 bases from J, leaving 15 bases between. CDR1 and CDR2 (germline): MNHEY, SMNVEV (reference sequence). The CDR3 is 16 residues long. In DNA form, the CDR3 reads TGTGCCAGCAGAAAAGGAGGACGGATCTCTGGAAACACCATATATTTT. It yields the protein CASRKGGRISGNTIYF.

This chain links TRBV7-2 with TRBJ1-2; TRBD1 agrees at 8 bases. The V gene end was trimmed by 4 bases and the J gene end by 3 bases; junction bases not matched to a gene: 4. This CDR3 comprises 14 residues. CDR1 and CDR2 from the germline V gene are SGHTA and FQGNSA. In DNA form, the CDR3 reads TGTGCCAGCAGCTCGACAGGGGTGGACTATGGCTACACCTTC. It codes for CASSSTGVDYGYTF.

This chain links TRBV7-9 with TRBJ2-7; D gene ambiguous. Germline values: CDR1 SEHNR, CDR2 FQNEAQ (reference sequence). V shed 0 bases and J shed 4 bases, with 13 bases lying between them. The CDR3 extends over 15 amino acids. This CDR3 is CASSLAGTVLYEQYF. The CDR3 nucleotides are TGTGCCAGCAGCTTAGCGGGCACCGTCTTATACGAGCAGTACTTC.

V and J are TRBV2 and TRBJ2-3, with 7 bases aligning to TRBD2. With 2 bases clipped from V and 0 bases from J, the junction kept 5 bases outside the gene matches. Germline-derived CDR1 and CDR2 are SNHLY and FYNNEI. This CDR3 is 16 amino acids long. The CDR3 DNA reads as TGTGCCAGCAGTGAACGCGGGACTACAAGCACAGATACGCAGTATTTT. It is translated as CASSERGTTSTDTQYF.

CDR3 in DNA: TGTGCCAGCTCACCACCCAGGGGAACTAATGAAAAACTGTTTTTT. It specifies CASSPPRGTNEKLFF. The V and J genes are TRBV18 and TRBJ1-4, with a possible D match to TRBD1 (6 bases). The germline V gene has CDR1 KGHSH and CDR2 LQKENI. The CDR3 covers 15 residues. Trimming pared 0 bases from V and 1 base from J, leaving 6 bases between.

V and J are TRBV27 and TRBJ2-7; possible D gene TRBD2, 5 bases. This CDR3 region has 15 residues. V was pared by 2 bases and J by 2 bases, with 13 bases between. Germline loops: CDR1 MNHEY, CDR2 SMNVEV (reference sequence). The CDR3 sequence: CASSLRGSGTYEQYF. The CDR3 nucleotides are TGTGCCAGCAGTTTACGGGGATCAGGCACCTACGAGCAGTACTTC.

The chain uses TRBV19 and TRBJ2-7; D is perhaps TRBD1 (7 bases). The CDR3 contains 16 residues. CDR1 is LNHDA and CDR2 is SQIVND in the germline V gene (reference sequence). V was clipped by 3 bases and J by 3 bases, with 18 bases between them. CDR3 protein: CASSIFGGGGNYEQYF. Here the CDR3 DNA reads TGTGCCAGTAGTATTTTCGGCGGAGGGGGCAACTACGAGCAGTACTTC.